Listed here are 8 T cell receptor beta chains from one sample, sequenced in a study of CD8 T cells in ankylosing spondylitis. Via MiXCR, TCRdb re-called the 5' RACE reads, giving one row per CDR3 protein. This repertoire shows 200,000 to 300,000 distinct CDR3 sequences, 30% to 35% found once; its top ten account for around 4.4%. Material: blood, either unsorted or a sorted T cell fraction (not recorded which). The receptors originated from a male donor with ankylosing spondylitis or in good health (not recorded which).

This clonotype was picked up a small number of times. The rearrangement links TRBV12-3 or TRBV12-4 to TRBJ2-1, with D possibly TRBD2 on 6 matching bases. The CDR3 length is 14 residues. The V and J ends lost 6 bases and 10 bases respectively, with 19 bases between them. CDR3 nucleotides: TGTGCCAGCAGGGCCTTGATAGGGGAGGAAGAGCAGTTCTTC. Protein sequence: CASRALIGEEEQFF.

This clonotype was observed a few times. The chain has TRBV6-1 and TRBJ2-3; perhaps TRBD2 as D (6 bases). Between the trimmed V and J ends, which lost 8 bases and 6 bases, there was a span of 21 bases. There are 15 residues in the CDR3. CDR1 is MNHNS, CDR2 SASEGT, per germline. The CDR3: CASGIPGPGGDTQYF. The CDR3 DNA is TGTGCCAGCGGGATACCGGGGCCCGGAGGGGATACGCAGTATTTT.

This clonotype was seen a handful of times. The chain has TRBV29-1 and TRBJ1-6, with D unresolved. Trimming removed 4 bases from V and 4 bases from J, with 8 bases in between. The CDR3 runs 13 residues. Looked up from germline, CDR1 is SQVTM and CDR2 is ANQGSEA. The CDR3 DNA follows: TGCAGCGTTGTTGAGGATTATAATTCACCCCTCCACTTT. Translating it yields CSVVEDYNSPLHF. The full variable domain, its missing parts supplied by reference TRBV29-1 and TRBJ1-6, is SAVISQKPSRDICQRGTSLTIQCQVDSQVTMMFWYRQQPGQSLTLIATANQGSEATYESGFVIDKFPISRPNLTFSTLTVSNMSPEDSSIYLCSVVEDYNSPLHFGNGTRLTVT.

This clonotype was counted a few times. The CDR3 region has the DNA TGTGCCAGCAGTGGACTTGGCTACGAGCAGTACTTC. This encodes CASSGLGYEQYF. The rearrangement uses TRBV6-5 and TRBJ2-7; D may be TRBD2 (5 bases). Germline values: CDR1 MNHEY, CDR2 SVGAGI. Deletions cut 5 bases from V and 3 bases from J, with 8 bases between. This CDR3 spans 12 amino acids.

This clonotype was detected a few times. The V gene is TRBV7-2, the J gene TRBJ2-5; 11 nucleotides agree with TRBD1. CDR3 size: 14 residues. CDR1 is SGHTA, CDR2 FQGNSA, per germline. V gave up 4 bases and J gave up 5 bases; unmatched junction bases: 3. CDR3 in DNA: TGTGCCAGCAGCTCCCGGGACAGGGGGGAGACCCAGTACTTC. Protein: CASSSRDRGETQYF.

This clonotype was observed a handful of times. The chain recombines TRBV12-3 or TRBV12-4 with TRBJ2-7; D gene unclear. The CDR3 is made up of 14 amino acids. V was cut by 1 base and J by 2 bases, with 9 bases left in between. The CDR3 DNA reads TGTGCCAGCAGTTTAGGCAGGAGAGCCTACGAGCAGTACTTC. It specifies CASSLGRRAYEQYF.

This clonotype was recorded many times. The J gene is TRBJ1-1, the V gene TRBV2; no firm D call. Trimming cost V 6 bases and J 1 base, with 9 bases left between them. Germline values: CDR1 SNHLY, CDR2 FYNNEI. CDR3 length equals 13 residues. The CDR3 nucleotides read TGTGCCAGCAGGAGGGATCCGAACACTGAAGCTTTCTTT. Protein: CASRRDPNTEAFF.

The CDR3 nucleotides are TGTGCCAGCAGCTCCCCGGAGGGTCAGCCCCAGCATTTT. Its translation: CASSSPEGQPQHF. This chain joins TRBV7-9 and TRBJ1-5, with no clear D. The CDR3 is 13 amino acids. V lost 4 bases to trimming and J lost 6 bases, with 10 bases between them. Per germline, CDR1 SEHNR and CDR2 FQNEAQ (reference sequence).